This T cell receptor (beta chain) was profiled in a study of cytomegalovirus exposure and HLA in healthy donors. General study results and limits: In a later analysis, most CMV-associated TCR beta chains appeared HLA-restricted.

CDR1 and CDR2 from the germline V gene are MNHEY and SMNVEV (reference sequence). Trimming cost V 6 bases and J 9 bases; bases outside gene matches: 7. The CDR3 contains 15 residues. A note on this clone: Its antigen is undetermined.

The PCR employed 60 Vbeta primers together with 13 Jbeta primers. Some clones are missing from TCRdb's copy, which holds only in-frame ones; the method was immunoSEQ multiplex PCR. The sample carries roughly 190,000 clones, around four fifths recorded once. This clonotype was sampled from a woman aged 45-60 years in good health and CMV-seropositive. The V call is TRBV27, the J call TRBJ2-1, with 14 nucleotides matching TRBD2. Sample: PBMCs. The CDR3 spells CASSPTSGGVAEQFF. The CDR3 bases are TGTGCCAGCAGCCCGACTAGCGGGGGGGTTGCTGAGCAGTTCTTC.